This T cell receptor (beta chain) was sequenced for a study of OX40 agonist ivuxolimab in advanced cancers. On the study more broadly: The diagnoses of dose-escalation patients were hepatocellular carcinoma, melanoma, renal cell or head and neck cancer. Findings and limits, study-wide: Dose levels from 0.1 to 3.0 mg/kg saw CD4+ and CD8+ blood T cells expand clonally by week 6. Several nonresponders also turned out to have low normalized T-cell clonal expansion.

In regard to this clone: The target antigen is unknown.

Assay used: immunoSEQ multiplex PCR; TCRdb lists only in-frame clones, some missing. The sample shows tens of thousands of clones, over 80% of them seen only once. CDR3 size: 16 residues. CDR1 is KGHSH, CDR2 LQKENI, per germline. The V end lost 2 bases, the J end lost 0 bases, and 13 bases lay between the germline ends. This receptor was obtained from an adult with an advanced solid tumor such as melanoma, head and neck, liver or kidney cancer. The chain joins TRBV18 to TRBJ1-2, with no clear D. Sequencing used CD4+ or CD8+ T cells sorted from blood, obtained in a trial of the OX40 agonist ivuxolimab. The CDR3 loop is CASSPGSSRANYGYTF. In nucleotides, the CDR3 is TGTGCCAGCTCACCAGGGTCGAGTAGGGCTAACTATGGCTACACCTTC.